One sample yielded the 15 T cell receptor beta chains listed below, sequenced in a study of T-cell memory formation after mild COVID-19. One entry per CDR3 protein, called by TCRdb with MiXCR from the 5' RACE reads. The data show 200,000 to 250,000 distinct CDR3 sequences, 8.5% to 9.5% seen once. Sequencing was performed on PBMCs or a T cell subset sorted from them (not recorded which). All receptors come from a man between 18 and 29 years old who had mild COVID-19 (a few samples of this study predate the infection). Cell type and time point are not known.

This rearrangement joins TRBV20-1 to TRBJ1-5; TRBD1 matches at 7 bases. V shed 4 bases and J 6 bases; nucleotides not matched to a gene: 12. The CDR3 is 15 residues long. Germline loops: CDR1 DFQATT, CDR2 SNEGSKA (reference sequence). CDR3 region: CSATAGQVGGQPQHF. CDR3 nucleotide sequence: TGCAGTGCTACGGCAGGACAGGTTGGAGGTCAGCCCCAGCATTTT.

The J gene is TRBJ1-2, the V gene TRBV7-6; D ambiguous. V lost 4 bases, J lost 7 bases, and 16 bases lay in between. The germline gives CDR1 SGHVS, CDR2 FNYEAQ. There are 14 residues in the CDR3. CDR3 nucleotide sequence: TGTGCCAGCAGCTCCCTTCTAAAGGAGGGTGGCTACACCTTC. The encoded protein is CASSSLLKEGGYTF.

The V call is TRBV4-1, the J call TRBJ1-1; 8 positions agree with TRBD1. The germline gives CDR1 MGHRA, CDR2 YSYEKL. This CDR3 is 20 amino acids long. J gave up 2 bases and V 0 bases, and 17 bases lay outside the gene matches. The CDR3 nucleotides are TGCGCCAGCAGCCAAGACGCCCTCGGGGACAGGCTACCTAAAAACACTGAAGCTTTCTTT. Its translation: CASSQDALGDRLPKNTEAFF.

This chain uses TRBV4-1 with TRBJ1-2, with 7 bases matching TRBD1. Germline trimming cut 1 base from V and 6 bases from J; bases unmatched to any gene: 14. The V gene's germline CDR1 is MGHRA and CDR2 YSYEKL. The CDR3 contains 17 residues. The CDR3 nucleotides read TGCGCCAGCAGCCAAGGTTTTAGGGGGCGCCGGGGGGATGGCTACACCTTC. Translating it yields CASSQGFRGRRGDGYTF.

This clonotype was seen repeatedly, ten times or more. The chain has TRBV7-6 and TRBJ2-5, with D perhaps assigned TRBD1 or TRBD2 (5 bases each). Trimming took 8 bases from V and 3 from J, leaving 19 bases between them. This CDR3 is built from 15 residues. Looked up from germline, CDR1 is SGHVS and CDR2 is FNYEAQ. CDR3 in amino acids: CASRPNRGFKETQYF. The CDR3 nucleotides read TGTGCCAGCCGCCCGAACCGGGGCTTCAAAGAGACCCAGTACTTC.

In this sample, this clonotype turned up a few times. This sequence joins TRBV14 and TRBJ1-4; D not resolved. V was cut by 1 base and J by 2 bases, with 8 bases left in between. CDR1 and CDR2 (germline): SGHDN, FVKESK. This CDR3 spans 15 amino acids. The CDR3 sequence is CASSQGSATNEKLFF. The CDR3 nucleotides are TGTGCCAGCAGCCAAGGCTCAGCGACTAATGAAAAACTGTTTTTT.

This clonotype showed up many times. The chain links TRBV7-3 to TRBJ1-2; D is possibly TRBD1 (5 bases). Trimming removed 3 bases at V and 6 bases at J, with 11 bases between. The CDR3 has 13 residues. Germline CDR1 SGHTA, CDR2 FQGTGA. The CDR3 loop is CASSFGRGDGYTF. The CDR3 nucleotides are TGTGCCAGCAGCTTCGGGAGGGGCGATGGCTACACCTTC.

This clonotype showed up just a few times. The chain carries TRBV6-6 and TRBJ2-7; 10 bases fit TRBD1. The CDR3 has 15 residues. Germline V gives CDR1 MNHNY, CDR2 SVGAGI (reference sequence). Germline trimming cut 6 bases from V and 0 bases from J; bases unmatched to any gene: 5. The DNA for the CDR3 is TGTGCCAGCAGACAGACAGGGGGCCCCTCCTACGAGCAGTACTTC. It translates to CASRQTGGPSYEQYF.

The chain joins TRBV5-4 to TRBJ1-2; the match to TRBD1 covers 10 bases. V was clipped by 4 bases and J by 3 bases; unmatched bases: 12. The CDR3 contains 17 residues. In germline, CDR1 is SGHNT, CDR2 YYREEE (reference sequence). The CDR3 region is CASSQPWGQGSDYGYTF. In DNA form, the CDR3 reads TGTGCCAGCAGCCAGCCCTGGGGACAGGGGTCCGACTATGGCTACACCTTC.

This clonotype showed up many times. CDR3: CASSPRGGTDTQYF. In DNA, the CDR3 is TGTGCCAGCAGCCCCAGGGGGGGCACAGATACGCAGTATTTT. The chain recombines TRBV7-9 with TRBJ2-3; the D gene is possibly TRBD1 (7 bases). The CDR3 runs to 14 residues. Germline lookup yields CDR1 SEHNR and CDR2 FQNEAQ (reference sequence). The V end lost 5 bases, the J end lost 1 base, and 10 bases lay between the germline ends.

The V call is TRBV12-3 or TRBV12-4, the J call TRBJ2-2; 7 nucleotides match TRBD2. Losses at the gene ends were 5 bases for V and 4 bases for J; bases not matched to a gene: 10. The CDR3 contains 16 residues. The CDR3 region has the DNA TGTGCCAGCAGTCCTCCTCGGGGAGGGCCCACCGGGGAGCTGTTTTTT. Its protein product is CASSPPRGGPTGELFF.

The rearrangement joins TRBV7-2 to TRBJ2-5; no firm D call. This CDR3 region has 13 residues. CDR1 is SGHTA, CDR2 FQGNSA, per germline. V dropped 3 bases and J dropped 5 bases, with 10 bases sitting between them. In DNA form, the CDR3 reads TGTGCCAGCAGCTTCCGGAATCTGGAGACCCAGTACTTC. Translated, it gives CASSFRNLETQYF. Together with reference TRBV7-2 and TRBJ2-5, the CDR3 gives the full variable domain: GAGVSQSPSNKVTEKGKDVELRCDPISGHTALYWYRQSLGQGLEFLIYFQGNSAPDKSGLPSDRFSAERTGGSVSTLTIQRTQQEDSAVYLCASSFRNLETQYFGPGTRLLVL.

The chain carries TRBV9 and TRBJ1-4, with 7 bases identical to TRBD1. CDR3 length: 16 amino acids. CDR1 is SGDLS and CDR2 is YYNGEE in the germline V gene. Trimming cost V 3 bases and J 0 bases; bases outside gene matches: 5. The CDR3 coding sequence is TGTGCCAGCAGCGACGGGACAGTCGCAACTAATGAAAAACTGTTTTTT. Amino acids: CASSDGTVATNEKLFF.

This clonotype was counted between two and nine times. This chain connects TRBV28 to TRBJ2-4, with TRBD1 identical over 10 bases. Trimming cost V 5 bases and J 2 bases; bases outside gene matches: 9. The CDR3 extends over 17 amino acids. Germline lookup yields CDR1 MDHEN and CDR2 SYDVKM. As DNA, the CDR3 is TGTGCCAGCAGTGGAGGAGGGACAGGGGTACCCAAAAACATTCAGTACTTC. Translation gives CASSGGGTGVPKNIQYF.

The V gene is TRBV5-6, the J gene TRBJ1-3; D unresolved. CDR3 size: 15 residues. Deletions cut 4 bases from V and 0 bases from J, with 11 bases between. CDR1 SGHDT and CDR2 YYEEEE come from the germline V gene. CDR3 nucleotide sequence: TGTGCCAGCAGCCCGCGCATCAACTCTGGAAACACCATATATTTT. Its protein product is CASSPRINSGNTIYF.